These T cell receptor beta chains were read from a single sample in a study of blood T cell repertoires in COVID-19. Data came from immunoSEQ multiplex PCR; TCRdb stores just in-frame clones and leaves some out. Among 25,000 to 30,000 clones listed, 85% to 90% were seen once. Source material: peripheral blood. The source is a man aged 70 or older with acute or convalescent COVID-19. Each CDR3 is given without its conserved first and last residue.

length | J | V | CDR3
12 | TRBJ1-1 | TRBV28 | ASGLLTGVTEAF
14 | TRBJ2-5 | TRBV9 | ASSVEGTSGQETQY
12 | TRBJ1-1 | TRBV21-1 | ASSKVGGGTEAF
13 | TRBJ2-2 | TRBV19 | ASSIDPSLPGELF
14 | TRBJ2-3 | TRBV9 | ASNVYAGRTEVTQY
11 | TRBJ2-1 | TRBV9 | ASSADWNNEQF
11 | TRBJ1-1 | TRBV12-3/TRBV12-4 | ASSPDRGTEAF
13 | TRBJ2-1 | TRBV6-5 | ASRSGLAVRNEQF
12 | TRBJ1-1 | TRBV11-1 | ASSLQGGYGEAF
12 | TRBJ2-7 | TRBV28 | ASSTGTGVHEQY
16 | TRBJ1-1 | TRBV28 | ASSPGTAGQGIWTEAF
14 | TRBJ2-5 | TRBV7-8 | ASSLEGGAYQETQY
13 | TRBJ2-1 | TRBV5-8 | ASTLGQGSYNEQF
13 | TRBJ2-3 | TRBV7-9 | ASSPQGPSTDTQY
13 | TRBJ1-2 | TRBV5-4 | ASSPWTGPTYGYT
13 | TRBJ2-7 | TRBV29-1 | SVAIPSGITYEQY
11 | TRBJ1-1 | TRBV7-9 | ASSLERASEAF
11 | TRBJ2-7 | TRBV21-1 | ASSKQARYEQY
14 | TRBJ2-1 | TRBV5-6 | ASSLLGLADTNEQF
12 | TRBJ2-2 | TRBV19 | ASAEYTNTGELF
12 | TRBJ1-4 | TRBV19 | ASRAGHANEKLF
13 | TRBJ1-6 | TRBV5-6 | ASSLDVGDNSPLH
12 | TRBJ2-7 | TRBV29-1 | SVGFPEPEGGQY
13 | TRBJ2-3 | TRBV7-2 | ASSPSGGNTDTQY
13 | TRBJ1-6 | TRBV21-1 | ASSKEQGMNSPLH
9 | TRBJ2-7 | TRBV2 | ASSETVEQY
14 | TRBJ2-2 | TRBV19 | ASSIGGTANTGELF
14 | TRBJ2-6 | TRBV15 | ATSSLTGTGANVLT
13 | TRBJ1-4 | TRBV3-1/TRBV3-2 | ASSPMRGSNEKLF
13 | TRBJ2-7 | TRBV9 | ASSVASGQAYEQY
12 | TRBJ1-1 | TRBV29-1 | SVEALGGNTEAF
12 | TRBJ1-5 | TRBV6-6 | ASSHRDGNQPQH
13 | TRBJ2-5 | TRBV19 | ASSIWGGLQETQY
12 | TRBJ2-5 | TRBV6-5 | ASKAGDHQETQY
12 | TRBJ2-1 | TRBV4-3 | ASSHEAQGNEQF
14 | TRBJ1-5 | TRBV4-2 | ASSQDLQGFGQPQH
14 | TRBJ2-7 | TRBV18 | ASSPPMNRGFYEQY
15 | TRBJ2-7 | TRBV27 | ASSLTRTGSESYEQY
12 | TRBJ2-5 | TRBV27 | ASSRTGAKETQY
11 | TRBJ2-5 | TRBV15 | ATSRLAGETQY
11 | TRBJ1-2 | TRBV4-1 | ASSLQENYGYT
13 | TRBJ1-2 | TRBV5-1 | ASSLRDRGDYGYT
11 | TRBJ1-2 | TRBV7-2 | ASSFKLNYGYT
13 | TRBJ2-7 | TRBV9 | ASSRTGTGLYEQY
16 | TRBJ2-3 | TRBV29-1 | SVHLVGTGFSGTDTQY
13 | TRBJ2-2 | TRBV19 | ASGSRAGVTGELF
10 | TRBJ1-3 | TRBV12-3/TRBV12-4 | ASGDIGNTIY
13 | TRBJ2-7 | TRBV21-1 | ASGTLSGTRGEQY
12 | TRBJ1-5 | TRBV5-6 | ASSLAGGNQPQH
15 | TRBJ1-3 | TRBV19 | ASKTHLNLISGNTIY
16 | TRBJ1-6 | TRBV27 | ASSSWGGRISYNSPLH
11 | TRBJ2-1 | TRBV7-2 | ASSLVGQGEQF
8 | TRBJ2-5 | TRBV20-1 | SAKLEAQY
12 | TRBJ2-3 | TRBV6-5 | ASKKGADTDTQY
12 | TRBJ2-1 | TRBV24-1 | ATSGPSSYNEQF
14 | TRBJ2-2 | TRBV20-1 | SASSGRRGNTGELF
12 | TRBJ1-3 | TRBV5-1 | ASRQGADGNTIY
13 | TRBJ1-5 | TRBV28 | ASSPPTGPYQPQH
13 | TRBJ2-5 | TRBV4-2 | ASSQGTSGQETQY